This T cell receptor (beta chain) is from a study of blood T cell repertoires in COVID-19. Study-wide context: Researchers got acute and convalescent COVID-19 samples from the United States, Italy and Spain.

Seattle's enrolled individuals joined amid active infection and were then monitored longitudinally. As processed by the authors: Estimation of nucleated cell counts relied on the amplification of reference gene primers. TCRdb's table, derived via immunoSEQ multiplex PCR, lists solely in-frame clones and lacks some. V and J calls and clone size follow that table, whereas D and trimming were derived from the DNA. The sample gives around 190,000 clones, 70% to 90% of which show up once; 15% to 20% is in the top ten. Germline CDR1 SEHNR, CDR2 FQNEAQ (reference sequence). This CDR3 region has 15 residues. Trimming removed 2 bases from V and 0 bases from J; junction bases left unmatched: 0.

V gene TRBV7-9 combines with J gene TRBJ2-2, with 7 bases that match TRBD1. The receptor comes from a man between 50 and 59 years old with COVID-19, enrolled during active disease. Source material: peripheral blood. The CDR3 sequence: CASSLQGANTGELFF. CDR3 nucleotides: TGTGCCAGCAGCTTACAGGGGGCGAACACCGGGGAGCTGTTTTTT.